This T cell receptor beta chain was sequenced during a study of blood T cells in healthy people across ages. Caucasian individuals from Russia who were healthy and aged roughly 6 to 90 acted as donors. Every participating donor contributed approximately 10 milliliters of peripheral blood through a draw. V was trimmed by 7 bases and J by 5 bases, leaving 27 bases between them. Germline CDR1 and CDR2: SEHNR and FQNEAQ (reference sequence). This CDR3 has 18 amino acids. Whole-study findings and limits: Without sorted subsets, naive and antigen-experienced compartments could not be conclusively compared.

As for this clonotype: The antigen remains undetermined.

Next came a second PCR, run for roughly 6 to 11 cycles, which used a sample-barcoded 5' primer along with a J-beta primer mix. All cDNA molecules were each tagged by a template-switch adaptor with 12 random nucleotides. TCRdb re-called the 5' RACE reads through MiXCR, storing one row per CDR3 protein. The data show just over 1 million distinct CDR3 sequences, with more than 35% seen just once and over 15% held by the top ten. This TCR came from a woman aged 55-70 years in good health. Sequencing input: blood. The chain links TRBV7-9 to TRBJ2-1; D assignment may be TRBD1 or TRBD2 (5 bases each). CDR3 DNA: TGTGCCAGCACCACTATAGCAACCCCCCCCAGGGACCACAATGAGCAGTTCTTC. It translates to CASTTIATPPRDHNEQFF.